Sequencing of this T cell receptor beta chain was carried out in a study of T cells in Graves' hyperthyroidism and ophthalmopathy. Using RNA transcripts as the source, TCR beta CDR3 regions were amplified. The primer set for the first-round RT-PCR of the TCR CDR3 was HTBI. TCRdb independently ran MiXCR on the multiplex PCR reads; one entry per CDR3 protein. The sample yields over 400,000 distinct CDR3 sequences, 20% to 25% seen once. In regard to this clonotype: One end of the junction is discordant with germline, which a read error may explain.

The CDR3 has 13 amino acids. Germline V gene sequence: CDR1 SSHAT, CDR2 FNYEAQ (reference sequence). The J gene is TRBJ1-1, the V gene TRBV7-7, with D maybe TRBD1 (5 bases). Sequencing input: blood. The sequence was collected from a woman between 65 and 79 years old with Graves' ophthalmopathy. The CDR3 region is CASSRSQDTEAFF. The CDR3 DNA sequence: TGTGCTAGCAGCCGATCACAGGACACTGAAGCTTTCTTT.